This record covers a single T cell receptor beta chain. One end of the junction does not line up with germline, which may come from a read error. The data belong to a study of blood T cell repertoires in COVID-19. Study at large: Collection of acute and convalescent COVID-19 samples took place in the United States, Italy and Spain. Sources were T cells, B-cell-depleted T cells, or PBMCs; the material itself was cDNA or gDNA.

Germline CDR1 reads GTSNPN; CDR2 reads SVGIG (reference sequence). This CDR3 comprises 11 residues. Original analysis: Estimation of nucleated cell counts relied on the amplification of reference gene primers. Only in-frame clones appear in the TCRdb table, and some are missing; sequencing was by immunoSEQ multiplex PCR. That table gives V, J and clone size, and the DNA gave D and trimming. The repertoire holds 35,000 to 50,000 clones, roughly 89% seen once, with 15% to 17% in the top ten. The chain carries TRBV30 and TRBJ2-7; 9 positions agree with TRBD1. Sample: peripheral blood. This TCR was recovered from a man aged 55-75 years with active COVID-19. As DNA, the CDR3 is TGTGCCTGGAGCCTCCGGGACAGGGCCAACTTC. Translated: CAWSLRDRANF.